This T cell receptor (beta chain) was captured by sequencing in a study of blood T cell repertoires in COVID-19. The wider study: Sources were T cells, B-cell-depleted T cells, or PBMCs; the material itself was cDNA or gDNA.

This clone was observed once. The method was immunoSEQ multiplex PCR; TCRdb's version includes in-frame clones alone and lacks a portion of them. This table has 120,000 to 150,000 clones, over 75% appearing once. The age range of participants was about 18 to 89 years, with residence in under 25 US areas. Germline CDR1 and CDR2: SGHRS and YFSETQ. CDR3 length equals 14 residues. The germline V and J ends were trimmed by 1 base and 3 bases, with 10 bases remaining between them. The source material was PBMCs or T cells enriched from blood (not recorded which). This sequence joins TRBV5-1 and TRBJ1-1; TRBD1 might be the D (5 bases). The receptor comes from a young woman with acute COVID-19. The CDR3 sequence is CASSLKQGDTEAFF. The CDR3 DNA is TGCGCCAGCAGCTTGAAGCAGGGTGACACTGAAGCTTTCTTT.